This passage covers 26 T cell receptor beta chains from one sample sequenced in a study of T cells after yellow fever vaccination (dated by TCRdb to about 2019). The sample's treatment or condition label is to be understood as: live attenuated yellow fever vaccine strain. The library was made by 5' RACE. Sequencer: Illumina HiSeq 2500. TCRdb handled the public reads itself, with Q25 trimming in fastp and clone calling in MiXCR, and kept productive beta chains. Here each entry gathers all rows of one CDR3 protein and keeps the most common genes and DNA. The sample records about 140,000 distinct CDR3 sequences, around 7.7% of which are singletons. Of the sample, roughly 0.77% falls within the top ten clones. Sequences were derived from CD4+ T cells sorted from PBMCs, sampled 5 days after the yellow fever booster vaccination. All receptors derive from a man between 25 and 39 years old who received the YFV17D yellow fever vaccine.

This clonotype was found many times. The V gene is TRBV11-2, the J gene TRBJ2-7, with D possibly called TRBD1 or TRBD2 (7 bases each). Germline values: CDR1 SGHAT, CDR2 FQNNGV. V was clipped by 5 bases and J by 6 bases, with 29 bases between them. This CDR3 comprises 18 residues. The CDR3, as DNA: TGTGCCAGCAGCCCCGTCTGGGGGGGACAGATTCAAGACTCCGAGCAGTACTTC. As protein: CASSPVWGGQIQDSEQYF.

The sample holds many counts of this clonotype. The J gene is TRBJ2-7, the V gene TRBV20-1, with TRBD2 matching 14 bases. The CDR3 is 14 amino acids. V trimming: 1 base; J trimming: 5 bases; junction bases outside the gene matches: 1. Per the germline V gene, CDR1 is DFQATT and CDR2 is SNEGSKA (reference sequence). CDR3 nucleotides: TGCAGTGCTAGAGGGGGACTAGCGGGAGACGAGCAGTACTTC. Residues: CSARGGLAGDEQYF.

This clonotype has at least ten counts. The V and J genes are TRBV3-1 and TRBJ2-7, with 8 bases lining up with TRBD2. The CDR3 runs 15 residues. J gave up 3 bases and V 1 base, and 5 bases lay outside the gene matches. Germline CDR1 and CDR2: LGHDT and YNNKEL (reference sequence). CDR3 sequence: CASSQVGTSFYEQYF. In nucleotides, the CDR3 is TGTGCCAGCAGCCAAGTTGGGACTAGTTTCTACGAGCAGTACTTC.

Ten or more counts support this clonotype. The chain recombines TRBV20-1 with TRBJ2-3; D gene uncertain. CDR1 is DFQATT and CDR2 is SNEGSKA in the germline V gene (reference sequence). The germline V and J ends were trimmed by 3 bases and 7 bases, with 14 bases remaining between them. CDR3 size: 13 residues. CDR3 in amino acids: CSARRLPWNTQYF. The CDR3 DNA reads TGCAGTGCTAGGAGGCTGCCTTGGAATACGCAGTATTTT.

This clonotype was counted many times. The chain joins TRBV12-3 or TRBV12-4 to TRBJ2-5; a possible D gene is TRBD2 (6 bases). The CDR3 totals 13 residues. Trimming pared 6 bases from V and 0 bases from J, leaving 8 bases between. CDR3 region: CASSTSYQETQYF. CDR3 sequence (DNA): TGTGCCAGCAGCACTAGCTACCAAGAGACCCAGTACTTC.

This clonotype was seen ten or more times. This sequence joins TRBV7-7 and TRBJ2-1; 9 bases line up with TRBD2. In germline, CDR1 is SSHAT, CDR2 FNYEAQ (reference sequence). This CDR3 is built from 16 residues. Trimming took 5 bases from V and 4 from J; bases not matched to a gene: 9. In DNA, the CDR3 is TGTGCCAGCAGCCCCTTAGCGGGAGAGGTATACAATGAGCAGTTCTTC. Its protein is CASSPLAGEVYNEQFF.

This clonotype was found many times. The chain joins TRBV12-3 or TRBV12-4 to TRBJ2-3; 8 bases line up with TRBD2. V shed 7 bases and J 0 bases; nucleotides not matched to a gene: 6. This CDR3 is built from 15 residues. CDR3 DNA: TGTGCCAGCAACCCCCCTAGCGGGAGCACAGATACGCAGTATTTT. Protein product: CASNPPSGSTDTQYF.

The CDR3 region is CASGLRIQYEQYF. DNA of the CDR3: TGTGCCAGCGGCCTCCGGATCCAATACGAGCAGTACTTC. The V gene is TRBV5-5, the J gene TRBJ2-7; unclear D gene. Germline V gene lookup returns CDR1 SGHKS and CDR2 YYEKEE (reference sequence). V gave up 7 bases and J gave up 4 bases, with 15 bases separating them. The CDR3 is made up of 13 amino acids. The variable domain in full, with the rest retrieved from reference TRBV5-5 and TRBJ2-7, is DAGVTQSPTHLIKTRGQQVTLRCSPISGHKSVSWYQQVLGQGPQFIFQYYEKEERGRGNFPDRFSARQFPNYSSELNVNALLLGDSALYLCASGLRIQYEQYFGPGTRLTVT.

At least ten counts were recorded for this clonotype. The chain employs TRBV14 and TRBJ2-7, with D uncertain. The ends were cut back, 5 bases at V and 3 bases at J, with 5 bases in the middle. Per the germline V gene, CDR1 is SGHDN and CDR2 is FVKESK. The CDR3 has 11 residues. The CDR3: CASSAHYEQYF. The CDR3 bases are TGTGCCAGCAGCGCCCACTACGAGCAGTACTTC.

The chain recombines TRBV30 with TRBJ1-1; 9 bases fit TRBD1. CDR3 length: 13 residues. The germline gives CDR1 GTSNPN, CDR2 SVGIG (reference sequence). After removal of 3 bases from V and 4 bases from J, the junction contained 3 bases not matched to a gene. CDR3 amino acids: CAWRTGGGTEAFF. In DNA form, the CDR3 reads TGTGCCTGGAGGACAGGGGGGGGCACTGAAGCTTTCTTT.

About this clonotype itself: This clone may be a read error of a much larger clone one base away. V gene TRBV18 combines with J gene TRBJ2-7, with TRBD2 identical over 9 bases. The CDR3 runs 15 residues. Looked up from germline, CDR1 is KGHSH and CDR2 is LQKENI. This chain's CDR3 is CAGSPSGTTRYEQYF. The CDR3 DNA reads as TGTGCCGGCTCACCTAGCGGGACTACCCGCTACGAGCAGTACTTC.

About this clonotype itself: The junction does not match germline at one end; this may be a read error. This rearrangement joins TRBV20-1 to TRBJ2-4, with 8 nucleotides matching TRBD1. Germline V lookup: CDR1 DFQATT, CDR2 SNEGSKA (reference sequence). The CDR3 consists of 15 residues. CDR3 sequence: CCARTSGTGLNIQYF. As DNA, the CDR3 is TGCTGTGCCAGGACATCCGGGACAGGTTTAAACATTCAGTACTTC.

This clonotype was seen repeatedly, ten times or more. The chain joins TRBV20-1 to TRBJ2-3; 11 bases line up with TRBD2. The germline gives CDR1 DFQATT, CDR2 SNEGSKA (reference sequence). The CDR3 consists of 12 residues. DNA of the CDR3: TGCAGCGGGACTAGCGGTGCGGATACGCAGTATTTT. This translates into CSGTSGADTQYF.

Worth noting for this clonotype: It may be a read error: a sequence one base away is much more abundant. V usage is TRBV27 and J usage is TRBJ2-1, with 7 nucleotides matching TRBD2. V was clipped by 7 bases and J by 3 bases; unmatched bases: 15. Per the germline V gene, CDR1 is MNHEY and CDR2 is SMNVEV (reference sequence). CDR3 size: 17 residues. The CDR3 protein is CASIPGGGRGSYNEQFF. The CDR3 DNA follows: TGTGCCAGCATACCAGGTGGCGGGAGAGGGAGCTACAATGAGCAGTTCTTC.

The sample holds many counts of this clonotype. The genes are TRBV20-1 and TRBJ2-7; 9 nucleotides agree with TRBD2. Germline V gene data show CDR1 as DFQATT and CDR2 as SNEGSKA (reference sequence). The CDR3 runs 14 residues. V lost 6 bases to trimming and J lost 2 bases; unmatched junction nucleotides: 8. The CDR3 sequence is CSAVSGSGPYEQYF. The CDR3 coding sequence is TGCAGTGCGGTTAGCGGGAGCGGTCCCTACGAGCAGTACTTC.

This chain connects TRBV29-1 to TRBJ2-5; D is uncertain. CDR1 is SQVTM and CDR2 is ANQGSEA in the germline V gene. V shed 4 bases and J shed 5 bases, with 8 bases lying between them. This CDR3 has 11 residues. This CDR3 reads CSVAAIETQYF. The DNA for the CDR3 is TGCAGCGTTGCGGCTATTGAGACCCAGTACTTC.

This clonotype was counted ten times or more. The chain has TRBV27 and TRBJ2-7; a possible D gene is TRBD1 (7 bases). The CDR3 is 17 residues long. With 6 bases removed from V and 0 bases from J, the gap between germline ends came to 21 bases. Germline V gene lookup returns CDR1 MNHEY and CDR2 SMNVEV (reference sequence). CDR3 sequence reads: CASRPGAGQLSSYEQYF. The CDR3 nucleotides read TGTGCCAGCAGACCCGGGGCGGGACAGTTAAGCTCCTACGAGCAGTACTTC.

This clonotype was recorded many times. The chain is built from TRBV20-1 and TRBJ2-7, with TRBD2 matching 12 bases. CDR1 is DFQATT and CDR2 is SNEGSKA in the germline V gene (reference sequence). Germline trimming cut 0 bases from V and 2 bases from J; bases unmatched to any gene: 5. The CDR3 loop spans 16 amino acids. The CDR3 nucleotides are TGCAGTGCTAGAGATGGCCCTAGCGGGAGGGCCTACGAGCAGTACTTC. Residues: CSARDGPSGRAYEQYF.

This clonotype was seen repeatedly, ten times or more. The chain is built from TRBV7-2 and TRBJ1-6; D gene unclear. Germline V gene data show CDR1 as SGHTA and CDR2 as FQGNSA. This CDR3 is built from 16 residues. Trimming shortened V by 2 bases and J by 7 bases, and 15 bases separated the two germline ends. The CDR3 reads CASSLSVPPGNSPLHF. CDR3 in DNA: TGTGCCAGCAGCTTATCAGTTCCACCGGGGAATTCACCCCTCCACTTT.

This clonotype was counted ten times or more. This chain connects TRBV20-1 to TRBJ2-5; TRBD2 matches at 9 bases. The CDR3 totals 15 residues. Germline V gives CDR1 DFQATT, CDR2 SNEGSKA (reference sequence). V lost 1 base, J lost 4 bases, and 7 bases stayed unmatched. Here the CDR3 DNA reads TGCAGTGCTAGAGTTCCTAGCGGGATCGGAGAGACCCAGTACTTC. This gives the protein CSARVPSGIGETQYF.

There are many counts of this clonotype. The genes are TRBV5-4 and TRBJ2-1; 7 bases match TRBD1. Germline V CDR1 and CDR2: SGHNT, YYREEE (reference sequence). The length of the CDR3 is 15 residues. V was pared by 0 bases and J by 3 bases, with 3 bases of the junction left unmatched. CDR3 sequence (DNA): TGTGCCAGCAGCTTGGACAGGACAGGCTACAATGAGCAGTTCTTC. Translation: CASSLDRTGYNEQFF.

About this clonotype itself: Sequence at one end of the junction differs from germline and may be a read error. This rearrangement joins TRBV10-3 to TRBJ2-6; no definite D call. The CDR3 totals 12 residues. Germline-derived CDR1 and CDR2 are ENHRY and SYGVKD. The CDR3 bases are TGTGACATCACTGGGGGGGCCAACGTCCTGACTTTC. It translates to CDITGGANVLTF.

This clonotype was detected once. A far larger clone is one nucleotide away, so this likely arose from a read error. V gene TRBV5-5 combines with J gene TRBJ2-3, with D perhaps matching TRBD2 (5 bases). In germline, CDR1 is SGHKS, CDR2 YYEKEE (reference sequence). The CDR3 has 11 residues. CDR3 nucleotide sequence: TGTGGCAGCAGTTCGGGGGATACGCAGTATTTT. Translated: CGSSSGDTQYF.

This clonotype was observed many times. The rearrangement joins TRBV4-2 to TRBJ2-1, with a tentative D call TRBD2 (6 bases). This CDR3 contains 16 residues. Germline V gene lookup returns CDR1 LGHNA and CDR2 YNFKEQ. V was trimmed by 2 bases and J by 5 bases, leaving 16 bases between them. CDR3 sequence (DNA): TGTGCCAGCAGCCAACCGGGACGGAGGGGAAACAATGAGCAGTTCTTC. This codes for CASSQPGRRGNNEQFF.

This clonotype was found many times. The chain couples TRBV5-4 to TRBJ1-1; weak D call: TRBD1 (6 bases). The CDR3 has 14 amino acids. Trimming took 3 bases from V and 4 from J, leaving 13 bases between them. Germline loops: CDR1 SGHNT, CDR2 YYREEE (reference sequence). The chain's CDR3 is CASSSGGGTTEAFF. CDR3 DNA: TGTGCCAGCAGCTCAGGCGGGGGCACCACTGAAGCTTTCTTT.

This clonotype came up many times. The chain employs TRBV25-1 and TRBJ1-3, with D possibly TRBD1 on 5 matching bases. CDR3 length: 15 amino acids. The V end lost 1 base, the J end lost 7 bases, and 14 bases lay between the germline ends. The germline gives CDR1 MGHDK, CDR2 SYGVNS. The CDR3 sequence is CASSEWDGGLNTIYF. DNA for the CDR3: TGTGCCAGCAGTGAATGGGACGGCGGTTTGAACACCATATATTTT.